This T cell receptor beta chain was recorded in a study of blood T cells in healthy people across ages (dated by TCRdb to between 2014 and 2017). About the study as a whole: Template switching captured roughly one uniquely barcoded TCR beta cDNA molecule per two T cells in model experiments. Using deep sequencing normalized with unique cDNA molecular identifiers, the study measured how TCR beta repertoire diversity changes with age. Donors were grouped into four age groups: young (average 16 years), middle-aged (roughly 38), aged (about 60) and long-lived (approximately 78). Two additional independent replicas of 1 million unique cDNA reads from the same blood draw were analyzed for two donors (one aged 18 to 30 and one aged 80 or older). To avoid experimental bias, donors of different ages were randomly spread across the sequencing lanes. What the study reported, not specific to this receptor: The percentage of naive T cells measured by flow cytometry correlated strongly with observed TCR beta diversity. Compared with the aged group, the long-lived group had more naive CD4+ T cells, fewer expanded clones and increased TCR diversity, a pattern suggesting age selection. As age increased, observed TCR beta diversity per million T cells dropped in a roughly linear way, and a significant reduction was already evident by age 40. Bulk unsorted PBMC profiling prevented conclusive comparison of naive and antigen-experienced compartments. Estimates of total diversity from one million sequenced T cells were regarded as lower bounds and underestimates. Because donor CMV infection status was unknown, age-related changes in expanded clonotypes were potentially confounded.

The 39 donors, aged about 6 to 100 years, were systemically healthy Caucasian individuals from Russia. Each donor gave 8.5 to 10 milliliters of peripheral blood, collected into EDTA-treated Vacutainer tubes. PBMCs were isolated by Ficoll-Paque density-gradient centrifugation, with at least 6 million obtained per sample. Trizol reagent was used to extract total RNA from PBMCs, with at least 5.5 micrograms per sample. Naive CD45RAhigh/CD27high T cell percentages were measured by flow cytometry on a PBMC aliquot from every donor. Of note for this clonotype: Its target antigen remains unknown. No quality values exist for individual bases; no much larger clone is one base distant.

Library preparation used 5' RACE. Instrument on record: Illumina HiSeq 2500. The second PCR ran for roughly 7 to 12 cycles and used a J-beta primer mix along with a sample-barcoded 5' primer. Each TCR beta cDNA molecule received a unique molecular identifier from a template-switch 5' adaptor carrying 12 random nucleotides. Each sample yielded at least 3 million CDR3-containing paired-end reads. First-strand cDNA synthesis was performed from all RNA using the Mint cDNA synthesis kit, with priming by a TRBC-specific oligonucleotide. Following uracil-DNA glycosylase treatment, a first 18-cycle PCR with universal primers M1SS and BC2_uni_R was performed on all cDNA. On the authors' methods: For normalization, 1 million high-quality reads were randomly selected from each sample, with every read carrying a distinct molecular identifier. Reads with shared molecular identifiers were discarded instead of being binned into consensus sequences. MiTCR, run with a Q25 quality threshold and the strictest error-elimination algorithm, handled CDR3 identification, clonotype clustering and error correction. Lower-bound total TCR beta diversity was estimated with a nonparametric unseen species model using Euler transformation. TCRdb itself trimmed the public reads at Q25 with fastp, ran MiXCR and retained productive beta chains. Each CDR3 protein gets just one entry, which takes the most common genes and DNA from the rows behind it. The authors' filters were not applied to this entry. The sample has approximately 670,000 distinct CDR3 sequences on record, around 38% of them singletons. Of the sample, about 30% falls within the top ten clones.

The source is a man older than 75 in good health. Sequencing was done on a sample of blood.

Here the CDR3 is given as CASRKELGEQYF. The nucleotides read TGTGCCAGCAGGAAAGAATTGGGCGAGCAGTACTTC. This receptor chain uses TRBV12-3 or TRBV12-4 and TRBJ2-1, with the D gene not confidently named. Gene TRBJ2-7 matches the end of the DNA better, so the J call may be wrong. The CDR3 numbers 12 residues from cysteine through phenylalanine. Kept here is only the CDR3 DNA, which spans 36 bases and is read in frame from base 1.